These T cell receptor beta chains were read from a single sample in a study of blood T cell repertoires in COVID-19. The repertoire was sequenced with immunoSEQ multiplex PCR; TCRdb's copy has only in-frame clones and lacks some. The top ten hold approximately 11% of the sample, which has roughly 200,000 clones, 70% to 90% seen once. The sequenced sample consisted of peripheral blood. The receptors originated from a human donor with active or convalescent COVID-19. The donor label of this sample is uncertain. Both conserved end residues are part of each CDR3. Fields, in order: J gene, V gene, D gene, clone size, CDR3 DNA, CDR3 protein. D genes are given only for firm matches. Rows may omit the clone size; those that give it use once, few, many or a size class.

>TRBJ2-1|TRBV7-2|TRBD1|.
TGTGCCAGCAGCTTGGGACAGACCTTTACCTACAATGAGCAGTTCTTC
CASSLGQTFTYNEQFF
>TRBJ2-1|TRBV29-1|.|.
TGCAGCGTAGGTGGGAGTCGGGACTCCTACAATGAGCAGTTCTTC
CSVGGSRDSYNEQFF
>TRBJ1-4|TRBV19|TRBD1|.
TGTGCCAGTAGGGGTTCCTGGCAGGGGGGAGAAAAACTGTTTTTT
CASRGSWQGGEKLFF
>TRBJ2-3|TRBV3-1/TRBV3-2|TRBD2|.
TGTGCCAGCAGCTTGACTAGCGGGACAGATACGCAGTATTTT
CASSLTSGTDTQYF
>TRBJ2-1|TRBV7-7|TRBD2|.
TGTGCTAGCAGCCTCGCCCAGACTAGCGGGAGGGGCCCCTACAATGAGCAGTTCTTC
CASSLAQTSGRGPYNEQFF
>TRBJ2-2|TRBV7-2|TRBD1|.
TGTGCCAGCAGCCAATCCACAGGGGCCCTAGGAACCGGGGAGCTGTTTTTT
CASSQSTGALGTGELFF
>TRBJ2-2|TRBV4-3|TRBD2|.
TGCGCCAGCCGGACTAGCGCAAACACCGGGGAGCTGTTTTTT
CASRTSANTGELFF
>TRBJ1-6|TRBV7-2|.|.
TGTGCCAGCAGCCCGACGTACAGCTCCTATAATTCACCCCTCCACTTT
CASSPTYSSYNSPLHF
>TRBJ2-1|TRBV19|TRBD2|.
TGTGCCAGTAGTATAGCTAGCGGGGGAAGCTCCTACAATGAGCAGTTCTTC
CASSIASGGSSYNEQFF
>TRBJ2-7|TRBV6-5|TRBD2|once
TGTGCCAGCAGTCCGACGGGCGGGGGCTCCTACGAGCAGTACTTC
CASSPTGGGSYEQYF
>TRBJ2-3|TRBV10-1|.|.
TGCGCCAGCAGTGATAGACGGGGGAGATTGGATACGCAGTATTTT
CASSDRRGRLDTQYF
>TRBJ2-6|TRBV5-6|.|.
TGTGCCAGCAGCTTGGGCGGGGCTGGCTCTGGGGCCAACGTCCTGACTTTC
CASSLGGAGSGANVLTF
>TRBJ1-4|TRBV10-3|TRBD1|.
TGTGCCATCAGTGAGCAGGGGGCTGAAAAACTGTTTTTT
CAISEQGAEKLFF
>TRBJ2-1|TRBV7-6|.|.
TGTGCCAGCGCCCCCGGGAGTGCGGCCTCTCAGTGGAATGAGCAGTTCTTC
CASAPGSAASQWNEQFF
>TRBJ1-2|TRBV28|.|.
TGTGCCAGTCTCCAGGGATTGAGCTATGGCTACACCTTC
CASLQGLSYGYTF
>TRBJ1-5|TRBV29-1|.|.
TGCAGCGTCCTCACCGCGGGCAGGGGAATGGATCAGCCCCAGCATTTT
CSVLTAGRGMDQPQHF
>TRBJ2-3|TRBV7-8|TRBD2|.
TGTGCCAGCAGCCCGTCAAGAGCGGGAGAGGCTTTTAGCACAGATACGCAGTATTTT
CASSPSRAGEAFSTDTQYF
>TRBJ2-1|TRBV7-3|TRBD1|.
TGTGCCAGCAGCGTCGACAGGGCTGTTCCAATTAATGAGCAGTTCTTC
CASSVDRAVPINEQFF
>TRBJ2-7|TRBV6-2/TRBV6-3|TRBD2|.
TGTGCCAGCAGTTACACGGGGACTAGCTTATCCTACGAGCAGTACTTC
CASSYTGTSLSYEQYF
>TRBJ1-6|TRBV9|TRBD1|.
TGTGCCAGCAGCGTCGGGACAGGGGGCCGAGATTCACCCCTCCACTTT
CASSVGTGGRDSPLHF
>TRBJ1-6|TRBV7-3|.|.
TGTGCCAGCAGCTTAAATCCCCCTTCCCCCCTCCACTTT
CASSLNPPSPLHF
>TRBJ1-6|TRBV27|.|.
TGTGCCAGCTCGTACAGGGAAAATTCACCCCTCCACTTT
CASSYRENSPLHF
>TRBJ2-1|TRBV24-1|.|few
TGTGCCACCAGTGATTTCTCACAAGGGATTCGGGGAATGGATGAGCAGTTCTTC
CATSDFSQGIRGMDEQFF
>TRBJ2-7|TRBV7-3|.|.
TGTGCCAGCAGCTTAGCGGGGGGACAGACCTCCTACGAGCAGTACTTC
CASSLAGGQTSYEQYF
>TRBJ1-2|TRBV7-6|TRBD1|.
TGTGCCAGCAGCCCGAGATTTGGGACAGGGGACAGCTACACCTTC
CASSPRFGTGDSYTF
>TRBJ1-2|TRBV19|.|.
TGTGCCAGTATCGGGGGGGCGCGTGGTAATGGCTACACCTTC
CASIGGARGNGYTF
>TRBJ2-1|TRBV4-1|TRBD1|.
TGCGCCAGCAGCCAAGGACCGGGACAGAGATCCAATGAGCAGTTCTTC
CASSQGPGQRSNEQFF
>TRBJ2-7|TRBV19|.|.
TGTGCCAGTAGTATATCAGAGAACTTAGCTGGCGAGCAGTACTTC
CASSISENLAGEQYF
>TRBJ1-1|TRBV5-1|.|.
TGCGCCAGCAGCTTTTCCCTGGGAGACACTGAAGCTTTCTTT
CASSFSLGDTEAFF
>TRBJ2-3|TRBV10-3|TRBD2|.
TGTGCCATCAGCAGTAGCGGGAGTAAAGATACGCAGTATTTT
CAISSSGSKDTQYF
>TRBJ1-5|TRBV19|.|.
TGTGCCAGTAGAATGGCGGGGTCCAGCAATCAGCCCCAGCATTTT
CASRMAGSSNQPQHF
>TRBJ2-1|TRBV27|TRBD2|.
TGTGCCAGCGGACTAGCGGGCAGGAGCTCCTACAATGAGCAGTTCTTC
CASGLAGRSSYNEQFF
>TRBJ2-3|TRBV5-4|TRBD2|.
TGTGCCAGCAGCTTGGACGGACTAGCGGGGGGGGGATCAGATACGCAGTATTTT
CASSLDGLAGGGSDTQYF
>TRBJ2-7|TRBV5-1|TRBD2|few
TGCGCCAGCAGCTTGGGGTCGGGAGGGCCCTACGAGCAGTACTTC
CASSLGSGGPYEQYF
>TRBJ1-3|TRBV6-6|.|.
TGTGCCAGCACAGGTGGGAGGAACACCATATATTTT
CASTGGRNTIYF
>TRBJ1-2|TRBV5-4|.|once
TGTGCCAGCAGCTACGTACACGAGGGCCTTGGCGATGGCTACACCTTC
CASSYVHEGLGDGYTF
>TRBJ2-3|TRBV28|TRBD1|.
TGTGCCAGCAGTCCGCAGGACACAGGGGGCGGCACAGATACGCAGTATTTT
CASSPQDTGGGTDTQYF